One TCR beta chain is described in this entry. V dropped 6 bases and J dropped 7; count of bases not matched to a gene: 11. CDR1 and CDR2 from the germline V gene are MNHNS and SASEGT. The CDR3 contains 14 residues. TCRdb re-analysed the 5' RACE reads in MiXCR, keeping a single row per CDR3 protein. The sample comprises some 500,000 distinct CDR3 sequences, more than 13% of which are singletons, and 0.5% to 0.65% rests with the top ten. This sample is drawn from a study of identical twins. The data also belong to a second study, concerning yellow fever vaccine responses in identical twins.

This sequence originates from a woman aged 18-29 years in good health. The rearrangement uses TRBV6-1 and TRBJ1-1, with 7 bases identical to TRBD1. Sequencing was done on a sample of CD4+ T cells sorted from blood. The CDR3 sequence is CASRLDRVYSEAFF. The CDR3 coding sequence is TGTGCCAGCAGGCTCGACAGGGTCTATAGTGAAGCTTTCTTT.